This T cell receptor (beta chain) is from a study of blood T cell repertoires in COVID-19. Data came from immunoSEQ multiplex PCR; TCRdb stores just in-frame clones and leaves some out. Of some 290,000 clones listed, around 90% are singletons. This CDR3 comprises 13 residues. The V gene lost 8 bases and the J gene lost 0 bases, with 10 bases spanning the gap. Germline lookup yields CDR1 MDHEN and CDR2 SYDVKM. In this sample, this clone turned up a few times. The TCR sequence derives from a woman between 50 and 59 years old who had recovered from COVID-19. The J gene is TRBJ1-1, the V gene TRBV28; D gene unclear. The sample consisted of peripheral blood. The CDR3 DNA follows: TGTGCCAGCCTAGGCCGAATGAACACTGAAGCTTTCTTT. Translated, it gives CASLGRMNTEAFF.